What follows describes a single TCR beta chain. This clonotype has a count of ten or more. Its antigen is currently not known. Per-nucleotide qualities are absent, and no much larger clonotype sits a single base away. Receptor libraries were prepared by multiplex PCR. Instrument on record: Illumina HiSeq 4000. TCR beta libraries were built with iRepertoire HTBI primers and Arm-PCR amplification of CDR3 regions. Before sequencing, the PCR products went through gel purification. Regarding the original processing steps: Gene usage analysis of CDR3 amino acid clonotypes used the 62 TRBV and about 13 TRBJ segments found across samples. COPE and FqMerger were used to merge filtered high-quality paired reads into contigs. BLAST was used to align contigs to IMGT TRBV, TRBD and TRBJ reference genes, with CDR3 defined following IMGT. Clonotypes above 0.1% frequency were classified as highly expanded clones. Shannon entropy served as the measure of repertoire diversity, while the Gini coefficient captured V-J evenness. A clonotype was considered public if more than one individual shared it. TCRdb itself trimmed the public reads at Q25 with fastp, ran MiXCR and retained productive beta chains. Identical CDR3 protein sequences are pooled into one entry, listed with their most common genes and DNA. V and J calls and clone size were set by TCRdb, not the authors. This sample holds 350,000 to 450,000 distinct CDR3 sequences; 10% to 15% were observed only once. Under 20% of the sample goes to the ten largest clones.

What this sample's time point label stands for: newly diagnosed GD, antithyroid drugs for less than 3 months. RNA was extracted from PBMCs in TRIzol for both TCR sequencing and RNA sequencing. The diagnosis of Graves' disease was made according to American Thyroid Association guidelines. Patients were recruited from an endocrinology department in Xi'an, China. Each patient gave approximately 10 milliliters of peripheral blood, collected in an EDTA anticoagulant tube. Ficoll Paque Plus density gradient separation was used to isolate PBMCs, and no additional T cell sorting was done. RNA quality was checked with an Agilent 2100 Bioanalyzer and agarose gel, and concentration with a NanoDrop 2000. The sample is drawn from a study of regulatory T cells in long-lasting Graves disease listed by TCRdb under 2021. With regard to the full study: In the newly diagnosed Graves' disease group, patients had been taking antithyroid drugs for less than 3 months. Patients with persistent Graves' disease were compared with patients with newly diagnosed Graves' disease using TCR sequencing and RNA sequencing of peripheral blood. The study took place in China and was registered as a clinical trial. A total of about 33 samples underwent TCR sequencing: approximately 13 from persistent and roughly 20 from newly diagnosed Graves' disease patients.

V ends up 6 bases short and J 0 bases short, with an unmatched junction base count of 13. There are 18 amino acids in the CDR3, from cysteine to phenylalanine inclusive. Here the CDR3 DNA is all that survives: 54 bases in frame from base 1. The germline V gene gives CDR1 as MNHEY and CDR2 as SVGEGT. Findings and caveats that apply to the study as a whole: The authors noted that the small sample size was a limitation that may lower accuracy. Sequencing and analysis were limited to the TCR beta chain. The study examined only peripheral blood because the primary lesion, thyroid tissue, could not be accessed. Compared with newly diagnosed patients, persistent Graves' disease patients had lower TCR Shannon entropy and fewer highly expanded clones, which suggests clonal expansion. A larger number of public clonotypes was shared among persistent patients (approximately 2,500) than among newly diagnosed patients (about 990). Persistent disease showed preferential use of TRBV28, TRBJ1-2 and TRBJ2-5, whereas newly diagnosed disease favored TRBV20-1 and TRBJ2-1.

Another study also made use of these data, one on T cells in Graves' hyperthyroidism and ophthalmopathy. The second study, in turn, reports: Stable Graves' hyperthyroidism was defined as the absence of progression to ophthalmopathy over 18 months of follow-up. The hyperthyroidism patients were between 18 and 65 years old and newly diagnosed, with a disease duration of less than 2 months. Exclusion was applied to patients with uncontrolled infections, other autoimmune diseases, pregnancy or lactation. Diagnoses were established on the basis of clinical symptoms, serum thyroxine and TRAb, thyroid ultrasound, and orbital computed tomography. The TCR CDR3 was subjected to a first round of RT-PCR using the HTBI primer set and the Qiagen OneStep RT-PCR kit. Blood samples also contained most of the expanded thyroid clonotypes (frequency above 0.001), which suggests that blood repertoires may reflect thyroid immune responses. In cross-validation, a model built on a 13 V-J signature told ophthalmopathy apart from stable hyperthyroidism with just under 90% sensitivity and roughly 82% specificity, and in testing the same model reached 80%/75%. In validation, the model predicted progression to ophthalmopathy a median of 6.5 months before onset, with approximately 68% sensitivity and 72.22% specificity. To identify TCR V-J signatures that set the groups apart, the researchers used a discovery cohort of about a hundred patients, made up of approximately 43 with Graves' ophthalmopathy and 55 to 65 with stable Graves' hyperthyroidism. Whether ophthalmopathy could be predicted prospectively was tested in an independent validation cohort made up of approximately 19 hyperthyroidism patients plus 17 patients who later progressed to ophthalmopathy. The 90 to 100 discovery patients were randomly split 7:3 into training and test sets. In roughly six Graves' hyperthyroidism patients, the study also compared T-cell repertoires from thyroid tissue with T-cell repertoires from blood. Following sampling, methimazole starting at 30 mg daily was given to hyperthyroidism patients, and high-dose intravenous methylprednisolone was given to ophthalmopathy patients. Libraries were constructed in a second round of multiplex PCR, after which size selection and purification were carried out. The libraries were sequenced on an Illumina HiSeq2000 using paired-end 100 bp reads. Raw data were processed with SOAPnuke, discarding reads with adapters, uncalled bases, mean Phred below 15, or no exact constant-primer or identifier match. COPE v1.2.5 was used to merge high-quality paired reads, and clonotypes were defined as unique nucleotide sequences. MiTCR v1.1 was used to align the clonotypes against IMGT TRBV, TRBD and TRBJ reference segments. Only V-J combinations with frequency above 0.0001, covering approximately 99% of repertoires, were analysed. A TCS score was defined as the ratio of F50 (clonal expansion) to E x V (chaos), with BLOSUM62-based TCRdist applied between CDR3 peptides within each V-J. Welch's t-statistics and random forest reduced some 510 V-J features to about 13, which were used in a naive Bayes classifier (R e1071). Sample size was not statistically predetermined, and investigators were not blinded to group allocation. The paper reports TCR Vbeta CDR3 sequencing of 140 or so peripheral blood samples: 43 ophthalmopathy, 75 to 80 hyperthyroidism and roughly 17 progressor patients.

The TCR originated in a woman younger than 35 with Graves disease. Donor details come from another sample of the same person, matched by shared clones. The rearrangement combines TRBV6-2 or TRBV6-3 with TRBJ1-5; TRBD1 lines up with 8 middle nucleotides. The material sequenced was peripheral blood mononuclear cells (PBMCs), taken at new diagnosis, from a patient treated with antithyroid drugs. At the DNA level, the sequence is TGTGCCAGCAGGGAAGGGGGGACAGGAGCCTATAGCAATCAGCCCCAGCATTTT. The encoded protein is CASREGGTGAYSNQPQHF.